The 23 T cell receptor beta chains below were found in one sample sequenced in a study of PD-1 blockade in classical Hodgkin lymphoma. Assay used: immunoSEQ multiplex PCR; TCRdb lists only in-frame clones, some missing. The sample yields 10,000 to 14,000 clones, roughly 79% seen once. Each patient experienced a relapse that followed autologous stem cell transplantation, and brentuximab vedotin exposure varied. The sample was peripheral blood mononuclear cells (PBMCs), taken before the second cycle of nivolumab. The receptors shown here come from a human donor with classical Hodgkin lymphoma.

The rearrangement uses TRBV18 and TRBJ2-5; 12 bases are a match to TRBD2. This CDR3 has 17 residues. Unmatched junction bases numbered 12, after V lost 3 bases and J lost 7 bases. Germline V gives CDR1 KGHSH, CDR2 LQKENI. CDR3 amino acids: CASSPYMTSGRSGTQYF. The CDR3 region has the DNA TGTGCCAGCTCACCCTATATGACTAGCGGGAGATCCGGGACCCAGTACTTC.

This clone was seen a few times. The rearrangement links TRBV27 to TRBJ2-7; 7 positions agree with TRBD1. J gave up 9 bases and V 6 bases, and 17 bases lay outside the gene matches. In germline, CDR1 is MNHEY, CDR2 SMNVEV (reference sequence). The CDR3 has 15 amino acids. CDR3 region: CASSPPGQFPWGQYF. In DNA, the CDR3 is TGTGCCAGCAGCCCCCCGGGACAGTTTCCCTGGGGGCAGTACTTC.

The J gene is TRBJ1-2, the V gene TRBV28; perhaps TRBD1 as D (5 bases). Germline V gene sequence: CDR1 MDHEN, CDR2 SYDVKM. V gave up 6 bases and J gave up 4 bases, with 12 bases separating them. The CDR3 is made up of 13 amino acids. The CDR3 loop is CASRQTAVYGYTF. The DNA for the CDR3 is TGTGCCAGCAGACAGACAGCGGTCTATGGCTACACCTTC.

The chain carries TRBV28 and TRBJ1-1; D is possibly TRBD1 (5 bases). The CDR3 has 15 residues. Germline V gives CDR1 MDHEN, CDR2 SYDVKM. V was trimmed by 5 bases and J by 4 bases, leaving 17 bases between them. The CDR3 is CASSLRMTGGTEAFF. CDR3 DNA: TGTGCCAGCAGTCTCCGTATGACGGGGGGCACTGAAGCTTTCTTT.

The chain employs TRBV27 and TRBJ2-7; 10 nucleotides align to TRBD2. Germline loops: CDR1 MNHEY, CDR2 SMNVEV (reference sequence). CDR3 length: 15 residues. V trimming: 6 bases; J trimming: 2 bases; junction bases outside the gene matches: 7. The DNA for the CDR3 is TGTGCCAGCAGGGAAGCGGGAGGGTACACCTACGAGCAGTACTTC. Encoded protein: CASREAGGYTYEQYF.

V is TRBV4-1 and J is TRBJ2-7; no clear D. The CDR3 is made up of 15 amino acids. Per germline, CDR1 MGHRA and CDR2 YSYEKL. V dropped 0 bases and J dropped 1 base, with 10 bases sitting between them. The CDR3 DNA reads TGCGCCAGCAGCCAAGATTGGCGCGGATCCTACGAGCAGTACTTC. Protein: CASSQDWRGSYEQYF.

The chain combines TRBV5-1 with TRBJ2-6; D is perhaps TRBD2 (6 bases). Germline lookup yields CDR1 SGHRS and CDR2 YFSETQ. V gave up 0 bases and J gave up 2 bases, with 15 bases separating them. The CDR3 length is 18 residues. Here the CDR3 DNA reads TGCGCCAGCAGCTTGGGGGGGACTGATGATACTGGGGCCAACGTCCTGACTTTC. Translating gives CASSLGGTDDTGANVLTF. Combining the CDR3 with reference TRBV5-1 and TRBJ2-6 gives the whole variable domain KAGVTQTPRYLIKTRGQQVTLSCSPISGHRSVSWYQQTPGQGLQFLFEYFSETQRNKGNFPGRFSGRQFSNSRSEMNVSTLELGDSALYLCASSLGGTDDTGANVLTFGAGSRLTVL.

This clone is categorized as medium-sized. The CDR3 region is CASSLSWSSYYEQYF. CDR3 DNA: TGTGCCAGCAGTTTATCGTGGTCCTCCTACTACGAGCAGTACTTC. This rearrangement joins TRBV28 to TRBJ2-7; D is unclear. V lost 1 base and J lost 3, with 13 bases in between. CDR1 MDHEN and CDR2 SYDVKM come from the germline V gene. The CDR3 contains 15 residues.

This chain connects TRBV7-3 to TRBJ2-3; 10 bases map to TRBD1. The junction had 3 bases not matched to a gene; V was cut back by 3 bases and J by 3 bases. CDR1 and CDR2 (germline): SGHTA, FQGTGA. The CDR3 is 15 amino acids. CDR3 DNA sequence: TGTGCCAGCAGCTTGGGACAGGGGAGTACAGATACGCAGTATTTT. It codes for CASSLGQGSTDTQYF.

Written as DNA, the CDR3 is TGTGCCAGCAAACTCGACAGGGGGCTAGCGGGAACCGAGCAGTTCTTC. Translation: CASKLDRGLAGTEQFF. The chain recombines TRBV7-6 with TRBJ2-1, with D tentatively TRBD1 (10 bases). CDR1 is SGHVS and CDR2 is FNYEAQ in the germline V gene. The CDR3 loop spans 16 amino acids. Trimming cost V 7 bases and J 10 bases, with 26 bases left between them.

The chain has TRBV6-5 and TRBJ1-1; D is unclear. This CDR3 contains 13 residues. Germline V gives CDR1 MNHEY, CDR2 SVGAGI. V lost 6 bases and J 5 bases, leaving 13 bases between the germline ends. The CDR3 nucleotides are TGTGCCAGCAGACGTGCCCCATCGACTGAAGCTTTCTTT. Amino acids: CASRRAPSTEAFF.

The chain joins TRBV18 to TRBJ2-2; 8 nucleotides line up with TRBD1. Germline CDR1 and CDR2: KGHSH and LQKENI. This CDR3 is 17 amino acids long. J gave up 3 bases and V 1 base, and 7 bases lay outside the gene matches. CDR3 loop: CASSPHMTGVDTGELFF. The CDR3 bases are TGTGCCAGCTCACCACATATGACAGGGGTGGACACCGGGGAGCTGTTTTTT.

J is TRBJ1-6 and V is TRBV5-4; a weak D match, TRBD1 (6 bases). The CDR3 is made up of 15 amino acids. The V gene lost 0 bases and the J gene lost 8 bases, with 12 bases spanning the gap. Germline values: CDR1 SGHNT, CDR2 YYREEE (reference sequence). The CDR3 reads CASSLVGGRDSPLHF. In nucleotides, the CDR3 is TGTGCCAGCAGCTTGGTAGGGGGAAGGGATTCACCCCTCCACTTT.

V gene TRBV18 combines with J gene TRBJ2-7; no definite D call. The ends were cut back, 2 bases at V and 0 bases at J, with 8 bases in the middle. The germline CDR1 and CDR2 sequences are KGHSH and LQKENI. The CDR3 sequence is 14 residues long. CDR3 in amino acids: CASSPSVSSYEQYF. CDR3 coding DNA: TGTGCCAGCTCACCATCCGTCTCCTCCTACGAGCAGTACTTC.

V usage is TRBV7-8 and J usage is TRBJ1-5; D is undetermined. CDR3 length: 13 residues. V lost 2 bases and J lost 7, with 9 bases in between. The germline V gene encodes CDR1 SGHVS and CDR2 FQNEAQ. The CDR3 DNA is TGTGCCAGCAGCTTATCTTTGGGCCAGCCCCAGCATTTT. Protein sequence: CASSLSLGQPQHF.

This chain links TRBV4-2 with TRBJ2-2; TRBD2 matches at 13 bases. The V and J ends lost 0 bases and 4 bases, in that order; junction bases with no gene match: 8. Germline V gene lookup returns CDR1 LGHNA and CDR2 YNFKEQ. This CDR3 is 19 amino acids long. CDR3 DNA sequence: TGTGCCAGCAGCCAAGATTCAATCGGACTAGCGGGAGCCACCGGGGAGCTGTTTTTT. It yields the protein CASSQDSIGLAGATGELFF.

The J gene is TRBJ2-5, the V gene TRBV28, with 8 bases aligning to TRBD1. This CDR3 contains 14 residues. V gave up 3 bases and J gave up 5 bases; unmatched junction bases: 5. CDR1 is MDHEN, CDR2 SYDVKM, per germline. The CDR3 DNA sequence: TGTGCCAGCAGTTTTCAGGGGGCAGGGGAGACCCAGTACTTC. As protein: CASSFQGAGETQYF.

This chain uses TRBV19 with TRBJ1-5, with a tentative D call TRBD1 (6 bases). CDR3 length: 12 amino acids. Trimming stripped 8 bases from V and 5 bases from J, with 10 bases between. Germline lookup yields CDR1 LNHDA and CDR2 SQIVND (reference sequence). The CDR3 sequence: CASGQGYQPQHF. CDR3 coding DNA: TGTGCCAGTGGCCAGGGGTATCAGCCCCAGCATTTT.

The chain recombines TRBV5-1 with TRBJ2-5; TRBD1 matches 8 bases. The germline V gene encodes CDR1 SGHRS and CDR2 YFSETQ. The junction had 7 bases not matched to a gene; V was cut back by 2 bases and J by 4 bases. The CDR3 runs 15 residues. The CDR3: CASSFQGAPGETQYF. The DNA for the CDR3 is TGCGCCAGCAGCTTCCAGGGGGCGCCCGGAGAGACCCAGTACTTC.

This clone was observed a handful of times. V is TRBV5-1 and J is TRBJ2-6, with no clear D. Germline V gene lookup returns CDR1 SGHRS and CDR2 YFSETQ. Trimming shortened V by 5 bases and J by 1 base, and 7 bases separated the two germline ends. The CDR3 loop spans 14 amino acids. The CDR3 reads CASRGGSGANVLTF. CDR3 bases: TGCGCCAGCAGGGGTGGTTCTGGGGCCAACGTCCTGACTTTC.

This sequence joins TRBV7-2 and TRBJ2-2; no definite D call. Trimming removed 3 bases at V and 0 bases at J, with 8 bases between. From germline, CDR1 is SGHTA and CDR2 FQGNSA. CDR3 length equals 15 residues. The CDR3 spells CASSFTRSNTGELFF. In nucleotides, the CDR3 is TGTGCCAGCAGCTTTACGCGGTCGAACACCGGGGAGCTGTTTTTT.

This chain joins TRBV20-1 and TRBJ2-7, with D tentatively TRBD2 (5 bases). V lost 5 bases and J 5 bases, leaving 10 bases between the germline ends. Per germline, CDR1 DFQATT and CDR2 SNEGSKA (reference sequence). CDR3 length: 11 amino acids. In nucleotides, the CDR3 is TGCAGTGCTCGATTCGGGGACGAGCAGTACTTC. Translating gives CSARFGDEQYF.

This chain uses TRBV7-7 with TRBJ2-5; 10 bases are a match to TRBD2. CDR3 length: 17 residues. Germline V CDR1 and CDR2: SSHAT, FNYEAQ (reference sequence). The J segment lost 5 bases and the V segment lost 1 base, leaving 10 bases of the junction unmatched. CDR3 sequence reads: CASSLVQASGRSETQYF. The CDR3 DNA reads TGTGCCAGCAGCTTAGTCCAGGCTAGCGGGAGAAGTGAGACCCAGTACTTC.